Below, 30 T cell receptor beta chains from the same sample are listed, as sequenced in a study of T cells in Graves' hyperthyroidism and ophthalmopathy. TCR beta CDR3 regions were amplified from RNA. First-round RT-PCR with HTBI primers amplified the TCR CDR3 region. TCRdb passed the multiplex PCR reads through MiXCR, listing each CDR3 protein once. This repertoire shows 300,000 to 350,000 distinct CDR3 sequences, 21% found once; its top ten account for about 50%. Sequences were obtained from blood. The receptors were gathered from a woman between 45 and 65 years old with Graves' hyperthyroidism.

On this clonotype itself: A much more abundant neighbour one base away suggests this may be a read error. The chain employs TRBV7-9 and TRBJ2-3, with D uncertain. The CDR3 runs to 15 residues. V lost 5 bases, J lost 3 bases, and 15 bases lay in between. CDR1 SEHNR and CDR2 FQNEAQ come from the germline V gene (reference sequence). The CDR3 nucleotides are TGTGCCAGCAGCCCCTCGAGGATAGAAACAGATACGCAGTATTTT. This sequence encodes CASSPSRIETDTQYF.

The table lists this clonotype with a few counts. This chain uses TRBV7-9 with TRBJ2-7; TRBD1 agrees at 10 bases. J gave up 2 bases and V 3 bases, and 4 bases lay outside the gene matches. Germline CDR1 SEHNR, CDR2 FQNEAQ (reference sequence). The CDR3 has 15 amino acids. In nucleotides, the CDR3 is TGTGCCAGCAGCTTGATGGGACAGGGGACCTACGAGCAGTACTTC. It is translated as CASSLMGQGTYEQYF. Combining the CDR3 with reference TRBV7-9 and TRBJ2-7 gives the whole variable domain DTGVSQNPRHKITKRGQNVTFRCDPISEHNRLYWYRQTLGQGPEFLTYFQNEAQLEKSRLLSDRFSAERPKGSFSTLEIQRTEQGDSAMYLCASSLMGQGTYEQYFGPGTRLTVT.

This clonotype occurred many times. The chain uses TRBV29-1 and TRBJ1-1; possibly TRBD1 for D (6 bases). This CDR3 is built from 13 residues. Trimming cost V 4 bases and J 4 bases, with 13 bases left between them. From germline, CDR1 is SQVTM and CDR2 ANQGSEA. The CDR3 coding sequence is TGCAGCGTTGCACAGGGTACGGGCACTGAAGCTTTCTTT. This encodes CSVAQGTGTEAFF.

The rearrangement links TRBV24-1 to TRBJ2-1; the match to TRBD2 covers 14 bases. The CDR3 is made up of 19 amino acids. Germline V lookup: CDR1 KGHDR, CDR2 SFDVKD. Unmatched junction bases numbered 8, after V lost 5 bases and J lost 0 bases. The chain's CDR3 is CATSGTRGTSGSSYNEQFF. The DNA of the CDR3 is TGTGCCACCAGTGGCACCCGGGGGACTAGCGGGAGCTCCTACAATGAGCAGTTCTTC.

At least ten counts were recorded for this clonotype. The J gene is TRBJ2-3, the V gene TRBV7-3, with a possible D match to TRBD1 (6 bases). Germline-derived CDR1 and CDR2 are SGHTA and FQGTGA. The germline V and J ends were trimmed by 1 base and 0 bases, with 14 bases remaining between them. The CDR3 contains 17 residues. CDR3 nucleotides: TGTGCCAGCAGCTTAATAATCTCAGGGGATAGCACAGATACGCAGTATTTT. The encoded protein is CASSLIISGDSTDTQYF.

This clonotype was seen ten or more times. The rearrangement joins TRBV28 to TRBJ2-7, with D perhaps TRBD1 (5 bases). The V and J ends lost 3 bases and 0 bases respectively, with 15 bases between them. The CDR3 is 16 residues long. CDR1 MDHEN and CDR2 SYDVKM come from the germline V gene. The CDR3 bases are TGTGCCAGCAGTTTCGGCCGAAATACAGGCTCCTACGAGCAGTACTTC. It encodes CASSFGRNTGSYEQYF. Full variable domain (outside the CDR3, taken from reference TRBV28 and TRBJ2-7): DVKVTQSSRYLVKRTGEKVFLECVQDMDHENMFWYRQDPGLGLRLIYFSYDVKMKEKGDIPEGYSVSREKKERFSLILESASTNQTSMYLCASSFGRNTGSYEQYFGPGTRLTVT.

This clonotype has just a few counts. The genes are TRBV6-1 and TRBJ2-7; no clear D. Trimming cost V 5 bases and J 4 bases, with 6 bases left between them. The germline CDR1 and CDR2 sequences are MNHNS and SASEGT. CDR3 size: 11 residues. CDR3: CASSWQYEQYF. Here the CDR3 DNA reads TGTGCCAGCAGTTGGCAGTACGAGCAGTACTTC.

In this sample, this clonotype turned up many times. The V and J genes are TRBV28 and TRBJ1-5, with D possibly matching TRBD1 (6 bases). The CDR3 covers 15 residues. V shed 3 bases and J shed 3 bases, with 12 bases lying between them. Germline V gene data show CDR1 as MDHEN and CDR2 as SYDVKM. The CDR3 DNA reads as TGTGCCAGCAGTTTGTCAGGGGCCGACAATCAGCCCCAGCATTTT. Translating gives CASSLSGADNQPQHF.

This clonotype has at least ten counts. V gene TRBV30 combines with J gene TRBJ2-1, with D hard to call. Germline V lookup: CDR1 GTSNPN, CDR2 SVGIG (reference sequence). Trimming shortened V by 2 bases and J by 5 bases, and 10 bases separated the two germline ends. The CDR3 runs 13 residues. CDR3 loop: CAWSWNRNNEQFF. CDR3 in DNA: TGTGCCTGGAGTTGGAACAGAAACAATGAGCAGTTCTTC. Full variable domain (rest looked up from reference TRBV30 and TRBJ2-1): SQTIHQWPATLVQPVGSPLSLECTVEGTSNPNLYWYRQAAGRGLQLLFYSVGIGQISSEVPQNLSASRPQDRQFILSSKKLLLSDSGFYLCAWSWNRNNEQFFGPGTRLTVL.

The chain has TRBV5-6 and TRBJ2-5; 7 bases are shared with TRBD2. The CDR3 contains 12 residues. The germline gives CDR1 SGHDT, CDR2 YYEEEE. J lost 13 bases, V lost 7 bases, and 13 bases had no gene match. The CDR3 reads CASQLLGGRPYF. CDR3 DNA: TGTGCCAGCCAATTACTGGGAGGGAGACCGTACTTC.

At least ten counts were recorded for this clonotype. The V gene is TRBV11-2, the J gene TRBJ2-1, with 8 bases aligning to TRBD1. Germline V lookup: CDR1 SGHAT, CDR2 FQNNGV. The CDR3 is made up of 13 amino acids. The ends lost 0 bases at V and 9 bases at J; junction bases unmatched: 1. CDR3 in DNA: TGTGCCAGCAGCTTAGACAGGGGGCTTGAGCAGTTCTTC. Its protein is CASSLDRGLEQFF.

The sample holds many counts of this clonotype. The J gene is TRBJ2-7, the V gene TRBV3-1; D might be TRBD1 (6 bases). CDR3 length: 14 residues. Germline CDR1 is LGHDT and CDR2 is YNNKEL (reference sequence). Trimming stripped 3 bases from V and 6 bases from J, with 15 bases between. This chain's CDR3 is CASSHGDTNTEQYF. The CDR3 DNA reads as TGTGCCAGCAGCCATGGGGACACCAACACCGAGCAGTACTTC.

This clonotype was recorded at least ten times. The CDR3 DNA reads TGCGCCAGCAGCTTGGGGGGGGCGGACTCCTACAATGAGCAGTTCTTC. Protein sequence: CASSLGGADSYNEQFF. The genes are TRBV5-1 and TRBJ2-1; D assignment may be TRBD1 or TRBD2 (6 bases each). The V and J ends lost 0 bases and 0 bases respectively, with 10 bases between them. The CDR3 runs to 16 residues. CDR1 is SGHRS, CDR2 YFSETQ, per germline.

This clonotype was picked up many times. The chain uses TRBV18 and TRBJ2-7; D call uncertain. V lost 2 bases to trimming and J lost 3 bases, with 11 bases between them. The CDR3 totals 14 residues. Germline CDR1 reads KGHSH; CDR2 reads LQKENI. CDR3 sequence reads: CASSPTGRIYEQYF. As DNA, the CDR3 is TGTGCCAGCTCACCAACGGGCCGGATCTACGAGCAGTACTTC.

Of note for this clonotype: Possible read error: a much larger clone is one base away. This CDR3 fails to terminate in the conserved phenylalanine or tryptophan, so it likely reflects a read error. The CDR3 sequence is CASSSGQALYNEQFL. Written as DNA, the CDR3 is TGTGCCAGCAGCAGCGGACAGGCCCTGTACAATGAGCAGTTCCTC. This chain connects TRBV5-5 to TRBJ2-1, with TRBD1 identical over 7 bases. Germline V lookup: CDR1 SGHKS, CDR2 YYEKEE (reference sequence). This CDR3 is built from 15 residues. J lost 4 bases, V lost 4 bases, and 8 bases had no gene match.

The gene calls are TRBV9 and TRBJ2-1; TRBD1 is a possible D gene (5 bases). The ends were cut back, 3 bases at V and 8 bases at J, with 12 bases in the middle. There are 13 residues in the CDR3. CDR1 is SGDLS, CDR2 YYNGEE, per germline. CDR3 residues: CASSAHQGDEQFF. The CDR3 DNA reads TGTGCCAGCAGCGCCCACCAAGGGGATGAGCAGTTCTTC.

This clonotype was seen ten or more times. The V call is TRBV28, the J call TRBJ1-5, with 8 bases fitting TRBD1. This CDR3 is 15 amino acids long. Germline CDR1 is MDHEN and CDR2 is SYDVKM. J gave up 6 bases and V 5 bases, and 9 bases lay outside the gene matches. The CDR3 nucleotides read TGTGCCAGCAGTCCCCGGACAGGGAGAATTCAGCCCCAGCATTTT. Translated: CASSPRTGRIQPQHF.

Ten or more counts support this clonotype. The rearrangement links TRBV7-9 to TRBJ2-3; D is uncertain. Germline V gene sequence: CDR1 SEHNR, CDR2 FQNEAQ (reference sequence). The germline V and J ends were trimmed by 5 bases and 4 bases, with 19 bases remaining between them. The CDR3 contains 16 residues. CDR3 nucleotide sequence: TGTGCCAGCAGCATTAACTTACAGTTGGCGGCAGATACGCAGTATTTT. Encoded protein: CASSINLQLAADTQYF.

Concerning this clonotype: Relative to the germline gene, one junction end is altered; a read error may explain this. The rearrangement links TRBV7-2 to TRBJ1-1; the D is unclear. Looked up from germline, CDR1 is SGHTA and CDR2 is FQGNSA. The CDR3 has 12 residues. The CDR3 bases are TGTGCCAGCAGCTTAGGTTCCACTGAAGCTCTCTTT. Translated: CASSLGSTEALF.

V and J are TRBV9 and TRBJ2-5, with TRBD1 identical over 11 bases. The CDR3 is made up of 19 amino acids. Germline CDR1 reads SGDLS; CDR2 reads YYNGEE. V trimming: 3 bases; J trimming: 6 bases; junction bases outside the gene matches: 19. CDR3 sequence: CASSGSRNPGQGELKTQYF. CDR3 sequence (DNA): TGTGCCAGCAGCGGATCACGTAATCCGGGACAGGGGGAGTTGAAGACCCAGTACTTC.

The V call is TRBV9, the J call TRBJ2-2, with TRBD2 matching over 8 bases. The germline CDR1 and CDR2 sequences are SGDLS and YYNGEE. Trimming at V came to 4 bases and at J to 2 bases, leaving 10 bases not matched to a gene. This CDR3 is 17 amino acids long. The CDR3 coding sequence is TGTGCCAGCAGCCCAAGAAGCGGGAGTATCAACACCGGGGAGCTGTTTTTT. Its translation is CASSPRSGSINTGELFF.

There are many counts of this clonotype. J is TRBJ2-7 and V is TRBV20-1, with 12 bases identical to TRBD2. The CDR3 length is 13 residues. Germline CDR1 is DFQATT and CDR2 is SNEGSKA (reference sequence). Trimming removed 6 bases from V and 5 bases from J; junction bases left unmatched: 5. CDR3 loop: CSAKLAGGNEQYF. The CDR3, as DNA: TGCAGTGCGAAACTAGCGGGAGGTAACGAGCAGTACTTC.

This clonotype was observed a single time. The rearrangement uses TRBV11-2 and TRBJ2-5; D unclear. Germline assignment: CDR1 SGHAT and CDR2 FQNNGV. The CDR3 totals 14 residues. Trimming stripped 2 bases from V and 0 bases from J, with 7 bases between. The CDR3 coding sequence is TGTGCCAGCAGCTTAAGGCCGGACCAAGAGACCCAGTACTTC. This codes for CASSLRPDQETQYF.

The CDR3 DNA sequence: TGTGCCAGCAGACCGACTAGCGGAGACCAAGAGACCCAGTACTTC. It codes for CASRPTSGDQETQYF. The J gene is TRBJ2-5, the V gene TRBV11-3, with 9 bases matching TRBD2. Germline V lookup: CDR1 SGHNT, CDR2 YENEEA. J was trimmed by 0 bases and V by 6 bases; bases with no gene match: 5. This CDR3 region has 15 residues.

This clonotype came up many times. The chain links TRBV30 to TRBJ2-3; TRBD2 might be the D (5 bases). The germline gives CDR1 GTSNPN, CDR2 SVGIG (reference sequence). This CDR3 region has 12 residues. Trimming removed 4 bases at V and 1 base at J, with 6 bases between. The CDR3 nucleotides read TGTGCCTGGACCGGGGGCACAGATACGCAGTATTTT. Amino acid sequence: CAWTGGTDTQYF.

This clonotype was detected many times. V usage is TRBV28 and J usage is TRBJ2-7; D is uncertain. V lost 3 bases and J lost 7, with 13 bases in between. The CDR3 has 13 amino acids. Germline-derived CDR1 and CDR2 are MDHEN and SYDVKM. This CDR3 reads CASSFLAATEQYF. The CDR3 DNA reads TGTGCCAGCAGTTTTCTTGCCGCTACGGAGCAGTACTTC.

The sample holds one count of this clonotype. The chain joins TRBV20-1 to TRBJ2-2; D perhaps matches TRBD2 (6 bases). Trimming stripped 5 bases from V and 2 bases from J, with 9 bases between. From germline, CDR1 is DFQATT and CDR2 SNEGSKA (reference sequence). The CDR3 covers 13 residues. The CDR3 DNA reads as TGCAGTGCTGGGGGACTTAACACCGGGGAGCTGTTTTTT. As protein: CSAGGLNTGELFF.

This clonotype was counted a few times. V gene TRBV7-9 combines with J gene TRBJ1-1; a possible D gene is TRBD1 (6 bases). Per the germline V gene, CDR1 is SEHNR and CDR2 is FQNEAQ (reference sequence). Trimming stripped 8 bases from V and 3 bases from J, with 16 bases between. This CDR3 has 14 residues. CDR3 residues: CASAEGGRYTEAFF. Here the CDR3 DNA reads TGTGCCAGCGCCGAGGGGGGCCGCTACACTGAAGCTTTCTTT.

The chain has TRBV9 and TRBJ2-7; D is ambiguous. Germline V CDR1 and CDR2: SGDLS, YYNGEE. V shed 4 bases and J shed 2 bases, with 19 bases lying between them. This CDR3 is built from 16 residues. The CDR3 DNA reads as TGTGCCAGCAGCCCCAGGAACGGGCTTATAACCTACGAGCAGTACTTC. Protein sequence: CASSPRNGLITYEQYF.

A remark on this clonotype: One end of the junction is discordant with germline, which a read error may explain. CDR3 DNA sequence: TGCGCCAGCAGGGAGGGGCTCGCGAACACCGGGGACCTGTTTTTT. Amino acid sequence: CASREGLANTGDLFF. The chain uses TRBV12-3 or TRBV12-4 and TRBJ2-2, with TRBD2 matching over 7 bases. The CDR3 is made up of 15 amino acids.